A single sample gave rise to the 13 T cell receptor beta chains below, sequenced in a study of shared clonotypes between healthy human individuals. Clones were read by immunoSEQ multiplex PCR, and TCRdb kept only the in-frame ones, dropping some. Of fewer than 3 million clones listed, around 92% are singletons. Sample: naive CD4+ T cells from PBMCs. Indicated subset: CD45RA+ positively selected. The receptor source for this set is a man between 18 and 29 years old in good health. Some clones in this sample may be carry-over from other donors' samples.

This rearrangement joins TRBV7-6 to TRBJ1-1; 9 nucleotides line up with TRBD1. With 5 bases clipped from V and 8 bases from J, the junction kept 12 bases outside the gene matches. Germline CDR1 and CDR2: SGHVS and FNYEAQ. There are 15 residues in the CDR3. CDR3 amino acids: CASSPRTGELLEAFF. The CDR3 nucleotides are TGTGCCAGCAGCCCTCGGACAGGGGAGTTACTAGAAGCTTTCTTT.

V gene TRBV6-6 combines with J gene TRBJ1-1; D perhaps matches TRBD1 (6 bases). Germline-derived CDR1 and CDR2 are MNHNY and SVGAGI (reference sequence). The CDR3 has 13 amino acids. Deletions cut 4 bases from V and 1 base from J, with 7 bases between. CDR3 DNA sequence: TGTGCCAGCAGTTGGGGACAGAACACTGAAGCTTTCTTT. Amino acid sequence: CASSWGQNTEAFF.

This chain uses TRBV5-1 with TRBJ2-1; TRBD2 is a possible D gene (6 bases). Germline CDR1 reads SGHRS; CDR2 reads YFSETQ. The CDR3 contains 15 residues. V was cut by 5 bases and J by 2 bases, with 14 bases left in between. This CDR3 is CASSPDGGPYNEQFF. For the CDR3, the DNA is TGCGCCAGCAGTCCTGACGGGGGACCCTACAATGAGCAGTTCTTC.

The chain recombines TRBV19 with TRBJ2-7, with D tentatively TRBD2 (5 bases). The germline V gene has CDR1 LNHDA and CDR2 SQIVND (reference sequence). The CDR3 has 12 residues. Between the trimmed V and J ends, which lost 7 bases and 1 base, there was a span of 8 bases. CDR3 loop: CASNSGSYEQYF. CDR3 sequence (DNA): TGTGCCAGTAATTCGGGGTCCTACGAGCAGTACTTC.

This clone came up once. This chain joins TRBV6-1 and TRBJ1-4; D call uncertain. The V gene lost 5 bases and the J gene lost 5 bases, with 9 bases spanning the gap. CDR3 size: 13 residues. The V gene's germline CDR1 is MNHNS and CDR2 SASEGT. CDR3: CASSSQRNEKLFF. As DNA, the CDR3 is TGTGCCAGCAGTTCCCAGAGAAATGAAAAACTGTTTTTT.

This chain joins TRBV6-6 and TRBJ2-1; D remains ambiguous. CDR1 and CDR2 (germline): MNHNY, SVGAGI (reference sequence). CDR3 length: 14 amino acids. With 3 bases removed from V and 2 bases from J, the gap between germline ends came to 8 bases. The CDR3 DNA reads as TGTGCCAGCAGTTATCGGGTAACCTACAATGAGCAGTTCTTC. It specifies CASSYRVTYNEQFF.

The chain has TRBV28 and TRBJ2-5, with 10 bases that match TRBD2. The CDR3 sequence is 16 residues long. Germline trimming cut 6 bases from V and 5 bases from J; bases unmatched to any gene: 12. Germline V gene data show CDR1 as MDHEN and CDR2 as SYDVKM. This chain's CDR3 is CASSLRLAGGKETQYF. CDR3 sequence (DNA): TGTGCCAGCAGCCTTAGACTAGCGGGCGGGAAGGAGACCCAGTACTTC.

The chain uses TRBV28 and TRBJ2-1; D may be TRBD2 (5 bases). V was trimmed by 4 bases and J by 5 bases, leaving 21 bases between them. Germline lookup yields CDR1 MDHEN and CDR2 SYDVKM. CDR3 length equals 17 residues. CDR3 coding DNA: TGTGCCAGCAGTTCCTCACGGGCCGAGTGGAGGAACAATGAGCAGTTCTTC. It encodes CASSSSRAEWRNNEQFF.

The chain joins TRBV6-1 to TRBJ1-1, with D maybe TRBD1 (6 bases). This CDR3 region has 13 residues. Per germline, CDR1 MNHNS and CDR2 SASEGT. Between the trimmed V and J ends, which lost 7 bases and 8 bases, there was a span of 17 bases. The CDR3 DNA reads as TGTGCCAGCACTCAAAGGGGGGCCTTCGAAGCTTTCTTT. Its protein is CASTQRGAFEAFF.

The V call is TRBV28, the J call TRBJ1-6; perhaps TRBD1 as D (5 bases). This CDR3 has 14 amino acids. CDR1 is MDHEN and CDR2 is SYDVKM in the germline V gene. V dropped 2 bases and J dropped 7 bases, with 9 bases sitting between them. CDR3 nucleotides: TGTGCCAGCAGTTTACGACAGTTCAATTCACCCCTCCACTTT. Its protein is CASSLRQFNSPLHF. The full variable domain, with the rest looked up from reference TRBV28 and TRBJ1-6, is DVKVTQSSRYLVKRTGEKVFLECVQDMDHENMFWYRQDPGLGLRLIYFSYDVKMKEKGDIPEGYSVSREKKERFSLILESASTNQTSMYLCASSLRQFNSPLHFGNGTRLTVT.

The genes are TRBV5-1 and TRBJ1-2; TRBD1 aligns across 10 bases. Germline V gives CDR1 SGHRS, CDR2 YFSETQ. J gave up 3 bases and V 4 bases, and 6 bases lay outside the gene matches. This CDR3 spans 15 amino acids. The CDR3 DNA follows: TGCGCCAGCAGCCCGACAGGGGGCGCAGACTATGGCTACACCTTC. Translating gives CASSPTGGADYGYTF.

This chain joins TRBV5-8 and TRBJ2-2; TRBD1 agrees at 9 bases. Germline V gives CDR1 SGHTS, CDR2 YDEGEE. CDR3 length: 15 amino acids. V gave up 4 bases and J gave up 4 bases; unmatched junction bases: 5. CDR3 DNA sequence: TGTGCCAGCAGCGAGGGACAGGGCATCACCGGGGAGCTGTTTTTT. Its translation: CASSEGQGITGELFF.

The chain combines TRBV7-8 with TRBJ2-7; D ambiguous. V was pared by 1 base and J by 0 bases, with 7 bases between. CDR3 length: 14 amino acids. CDR1 is SGHVS, CDR2 FQNEAQ, per germline. CDR3 in DNA: TGTGCCAGCAGCTTAGACAGCAGCTCCTACGAGCAGTACTTC. As protein: CASSLDSSSYEQYF.